This TCR beta chain comes out of a study of control samples from healthy donors and cancer patients. The germline V gene has CDR1 SEHNR and CDR2 FQNEAQ (reference sequence). V was pared by 5 bases and J by 2 bases, with 19 bases between. This CDR3 has 18 residues. Generated by immunoSEQ multiplex PCR, the TCRdb table keeps only in-frame clones and is missing some. The sample has 120,000 to 150,000 clones, 75% to 90% seen once. Material: blood. The V and J genes are TRBV7-9 and TRBJ2-6, with D possibly matching TRBD2 (5 bases). This sequence originates from a man aged 25-45 years in good health. DNA of the CDR3: TGTGCCAGCAGCGAGGGCCCCTACCTAAATACTGGGGCCAACGTCCTGACTTTC. Translated, it gives CASSEGPYLNTGANVLTF.